The 10 T cell receptor beta chains given below trace back to one sample, sequenced in a study of regulatory T cells in long-lasting Graves disease. Regarding time point: newly diagnosed GD, antithyroid drugs for less than 3 months. PBMC RNA was the source of the TCR library. Construction of TCR beta libraries relied on iRepertoire HTBI primers and on Arm-PCR targeting CDR3 regions. MiXCR was run by TCRdb on the multiplex PCR reads, yielding one entry per CDR3 protein. The data contain a few hundred thousand distinct CDR3 sequences, over 15% of them singletons. These data also featured in a second study, about T cells in Graves' hyperthyroidism and ophthalmopathy.

The sample consisted of peripheral blood mononuclear cells (PBMCs), taken at new diagnosis, from a patient treated with antithyroid drugs. Every receptor here comes from a middle-aged man with Graves disease.

The V gene is TRBV4-1, the J gene TRBJ1-1, with 10 nucleotides matching TRBD1. Losses at the gene ends were 3 bases for V and 3 bases for J; bases not matched to a gene: 4. The CDR3 runs 15 residues. Germline lookup yields CDR1 MGHRA and CDR2 YSYEKL. The CDR3 nucleotides read TGCGCCAGCAGCCACCGACAGGGGGCAGACACTGAAGCTTTCTTT. Translation gives CASSHRQGADTEAFF.

The chain combines TRBV6-1 with TRBJ2-2; D might be TRBD1 (6 bases). Trimming shortened V by 4 bases and J by 6 bases, and 9 bases separated the two germline ends. The CDR3 spans 13 residues. Germline V gives CDR1 MNHNS, CDR2 SASEGT. CDR3 protein: CASSARTAGELFF. Here the CDR3 DNA reads TGTGCCAGCAGTGCCCGGACAGCCGGGGAGCTGTTTTTT.

The V gene is TRBV19, the J gene TRBJ2-7; no definite D call. This CDR3 has 13 amino acids. V gave up 7 bases and J gave up 1 base, with 11 bases separating them. Per germline, CDR1 LNHDA and CDR2 SQIVND (reference sequence). The CDR3: CASTNGQSYEQYF. The CDR3 DNA reads as TGTGCCAGTACCAATGGGCAGTCCTACGAGCAGTACTTC.

This clonotype was found many times. The gene calls are TRBV2 and TRBJ2-3; 8 nucleotides agree with TRBD1. Germline trimming cut 6 bases from V and 5 bases from J; bases unmatched to any gene: 10. Germline lookup yields CDR1 SNHLY and CDR2 FYNNEI. The CDR3 consists of 15 residues. As DNA, the CDR3 is TGTGCCAGCAGGGGGACAGGAGGATCGGGAGATACGCAGTATTTT. This sequence encodes CASRGTGGSGDTQYF.

This clonotype occurred many times. J is TRBJ2-5 and V is TRBV6-5, with TRBD1 matching over 8 bases. V shed 2 bases and J 6 bases; nucleotides not matched to a gene: 11. The CDR3 is 16 residues long. CDR1 and CDR2 (germline): MNHEY, SVGAGI. The DNA of the CDR3 is TGTGCCAGCAGTTACCCTAAAGGACAGGGACGGAAGACCCAGTACTTC. This gives the protein CASSYPKGQGRKTQYF.

This clonotype showed up many times. This chain uses TRBV18 with TRBJ1-1, with a possible D match to TRBD1 (5 bases). V lost 6 bases to trimming and J lost 1 base, with 9 bases between them. This CDR3 region has 13 residues. Per the germline V gene, CDR1 is KGHSH and CDR2 is LQKENI. The CDR3 reads CASSKTANTEAFF. The CDR3 region has the DNA TGTGCCAGCTCGAAGACAGCGAACACTGAAGCTTTCTTT.

The chain couples TRBV6-2 or TRBV6-3 to TRBJ2-7, with a possible D match to TRBD1 (6 bases). The CDR3 extends over 14 amino acids. Germline CDR1 and CDR2: MNHEY and SVGEGT. The ends were cut back, 0 bases at V and 3 bases at J, with 9 bases in the middle. CDR3 bases: TGTGCCAGCAGTTACTCGGCACAGGGCTACGAGCAGTACTTC. Its translation is CASSYSAQGYEQYF.

This clonotype was counted at least ten times. The CDR3 coding sequence is TGTGCCAGCAGCCCGAGATCACAGGGATCGAGGGAGCAGTACTTC. Its protein is CASSPRSQGSREQYF. The rearrangement links TRBV7-2 to TRBJ2-7; D is possibly TRBD1 (6 bases). The germline V gene encodes CDR1 SGHTA and CDR2 FQGNSA. This CDR3 comprises 15 residues. The germline V and J ends were trimmed by 5 bases and 7 bases, with 21 bases remaining between them.

This clonotype has more than one count but fewer than ten. The chain carries TRBV12-5 and TRBJ2-4; 7 nucleotides match TRBD1. The CDR3 is 13 amino acids. The V and J ends lost 1 base and 8 bases, in that order; junction bases with no gene match: 2. CDR1 is LGHNT, CDR2 FRNRAP, per germline. The CDR3 loop is CASGLGGTDIQYF. The DNA of the CDR3 is TGTGCTAGTGGTTTGGGGGGGACAGACATTCAGTACTTC.

The V and J genes are TRBV20-1 and TRBJ2-3; the match to TRBD1 covers 8 bases. The J call is in doubt because the DNA end fits TRBJ2-5 better. Looked up from germline, CDR1 is DFQATT and CDR2 is SNEGSKA (reference sequence). The CDR3 extends over 15 amino acids. CDR3 coding DNA: TGCAGTGCTAGAGGGGGGGCAGGGGGCCGGGAGACCCAGTACTTC. It translates to CSARGGAGGRETQYF.